Here is one TCR beta chain with its context. As yet, its antigen is unknown. The data were obtained in a study of cytomegalovirus exposure and HLA in healthy donors. As for the study in general: In a later analysis, it was reported that the 90 to 150 validation repertoires had been produced on the same platform as the roughly 610 repertoires belonging to the first cohort. Study observations and caveats: The finding came from a later analysis; first-cohort TCR clusters tended to co-occur in the approximately 120 validation repertoires.

Sequencing used immunoSEQ multiplex PCR; TCRdb keeps in-frame clones, though not all of them. This table holds fewer than 250,000 clones, approximately 90% found once. The CDR3 spans 11 residues. V lost 2 bases and J 6 bases, leaving 6 bases between the germline ends. Per germline, CDR1 SGHNT and CDR2 YYREEE (reference sequence). V usage is TRBV5-4 and J usage is TRBJ2-7; D is unresolved. This receptor was taken from a man between 18 and 35 years old in good health and CMV-seronegative. Sequencing was carried out using PBMCs. The CDR3 DNA reads as TGTGCCAGCAGCTTAGCGAGCGAGCAGTACTTC. Protein product: CASSLASEQYF.